The 27 T cell receptor beta chains below were found in one sample sequenced in a study of shared clonotypes between healthy human individuals. The repertoire was sequenced with immunoSEQ multiplex PCR; TCRdb's copy has only in-frame clones and lacks some. The sample holds hundreds of thousands of clones, around three quarters seen once. Input material: PBMCs. The receptor set was obtained from a woman aged 40-49 years in good health. Some clones in this sample may be carry-over from other donors' samples.

J is TRBJ2-5 and V is TRBV5-1, with D unresolved. The ends were cut back, 0 bases at V and 4 bases at J, with 10 bases in the middle. The length of the CDR3 is 14 residues. Germline loops: CDR1 SGHRS, CDR2 YFSETQ. CDR3 coding DNA: TGCGCCAGCAGCTTGGACGACACGGGAGAGACCCAGTACTTC. This codes for CASSLDDTGETQYF.

This chain connects TRBV25-1 to TRBJ2-7; 8 bases align to TRBD1. The CDR3 is 18 amino acids. Per germline, CDR1 MGHDK and CDR2 SYGVNS. J lost 2 bases, V lost 3 bases, and 15 bases had no gene match. The CDR3 is CASSDGQGGGLGPYEQYF. The CDR3 nucleotides read TGTGCCAGCAGTGACGGACAGGGTGGGGGGCTCGGGCCCTACGAGCAGTACTTC.

The chain recombines TRBV5-4 with TRBJ2-7; 8 bases are a match to TRBD1. The germline V gene encodes CDR1 SGHNT and CDR2 YYREEE (reference sequence). Trimming cost V 0 bases and J 3 bases; bases outside gene matches: 2. The CDR3 is 14 residues long. The CDR3 DNA reads as TGTGCCAGCAGCTTGGGGGGACAGGACTACGAGCAGTACTTC. Its translation: CASSLGGQDYEQYF.

This chain joins TRBV5-1 and TRBJ2-2, with D possibly being TRBD2 (5 bases). CDR3 size: 16 residues. Trimming pared 4 bases from V and 3 bases from J, leaving 16 bases between. Germline CDR1 and CDR2: SGHRS and YFSETQ. The CDR3 loop is CASSPTRGKDTGELFF. The CDR3 region has the DNA TGCGCCAGCAGCCCGACCCGGGGTAAAGACACCGGGGAGCTGTTTTTT.

CDR3 protein: CASSVGVGTGELFF. The CDR3 DNA follows: TGTGCCAGCAGCGTAGGTGTGGGAACCGGGGAGCTGTTTTTT. The genes are TRBV9 and TRBJ2-2; D gene ambiguous. Germline V gene sequence: CDR1 SGDLS, CDR2 YYNGEE. V lost 0 bases and J lost 5, with 8 bases in between. The CDR3 is made up of 14 amino acids. The variable domain in full, with the rest retrieved from reference TRBV9 and TRBJ2-2, is DSGVTQTPKHLITATGQRVTLRCSPRSGDLSVYWYQQSLDQGLQFLIQYYNGEERAKGNILERFSAQQFPDLHSELNLSSLELGDSALYFCASSVGVGTGELFFGEGSRLTVL.

This sequence joins TRBV25-1 and TRBJ2-7; D is possibly TRBD1 (5 bases). The CDR3 length is 12 residues. Germline CDR1 is MGHDK and CDR2 is SYGVNS. Deletions cut 4 bases from V and 7 bases from J, with 11 bases between. The CDR3 loop is CASSAGIREQYF. Here the CDR3 DNA reads TGTGCCAGCAGTGCAGGGATTCGGGAGCAGTACTTC.

This clone has just a few counts. V is TRBV9 and J is TRBJ2-5; the match to TRBD2 covers 8 bases. The CDR3 contains 15 residues. Germline V lookup: CDR1 SGDLS, CDR2 YYNGEE. The trim removed 0 bases at V and 6 bases at J, leaving 7 bases unmatched. The CDR3 here is CASSVGSGSGKTQYF. The CDR3 DNA follows: TGTGCCAGCAGCGTAGGAAGCGGGAGTGGGAAGACCCAGTACTTC.

The chain joins TRBV27 to TRBJ2-7; the D gene is possibly TRBD2 (5 bases). The CDR3 contains 16 residues. Germline CDR1 and CDR2: MNHEY and SMNVEV (reference sequence). Trimming pared 6 bases from V and 0 bases from J, leaving 18 bases between. The CDR3 protein is CASRTTVGSPSYEQYF. As DNA, the CDR3 is TGTGCCAGCAGAACTACAGTGGGGAGTCCCTCCTACGAGCAGTACTTC.

The chain combines TRBV28 with TRBJ1-2; 7 positions match TRBD1. V shed 8 bases, J shed 7 bases, and the junction held 4 bases outside the gene matches. The CDR3 spans 11 residues. CDR1 MDHEN and CDR2 SYDVKM come from the germline V gene. The CDR3 spells CASGHRGGYTF. The CDR3 DNA reads TGTGCCAGCGGGCACAGGGGTGGCTACACCTTC.

This rearrangement joins TRBV6-1 to TRBJ1-5; TRBD1 matches 8 bases. The CDR3 totals 16 residues. CDR1 is MNHNS and CDR2 is SASEGT in the germline V gene. J was trimmed by 3 bases and V by 2 bases; bases with no gene match: 6. The CDR3 DNA sequence: TGTGCCAGCAGTGAATCGACAGGGGTATTCAATCAGCCCCAGCATTTT. It encodes CASSESTGVFNQPQHF.

The chain links TRBV29-1 to TRBJ1-3; no definite D call. The CDR3 consists of 13 residues. V was pared by 1 base and J by 4 bases, with 8 bases between. Germline values: CDR1 SQVTM, CDR2 ANQGSEA. The CDR3 protein is CSVEGPGGNTIYF. DNA for the CDR3: TGCAGCGTTGAAGGTCCGGGGGGAAACACCATATATTTT. Supplemented by reference TRBV29-1 and TRBJ1-3, the full variable domain reads SAVISQKPSRDICQRGTSLTIQCQVDSQVTMMFWYRQQPGQSLTLIATANQGSEATYESGFVIDKFPISRPNLTFSTLTVSNMSPEDSSIYLCSVEGPGGNTIYFGEGSWLTVV.

The V and J genes are TRBV9 and TRBJ2-3; 12 bases are a match to TRBD2. V shed 2 bases, J shed 2 bases, and the junction held 6 bases outside the gene matches. Per germline, CDR1 SGDLS and CDR2 YYNGEE. CDR3 size: 17 residues. The CDR3 region is CASSVRGLAGDTDTQYF. The CDR3 bases are TGTGCCAGCAGCGTGAGGGGACTAGCGGGCGACACAGATACGCAGTATTTT. Full variable domain (missing parts from reference TRBV9 and TRBJ2-3): DSGVTQTPKHLITATGQRVTLRCSPRSGDLSVYWYQQSLDQGLQFLIQYYNGEERAKGNILERFSAQQFPDLHSELNLSSLELGDSALYFCASSVRGLAGDTDTQYFGPGTRLTVL.

This clone showed up just a few times. J is TRBJ1-1 and V is TRBV4-2, with D maybe TRBD1 (5 bases). V lost 2 bases to trimming and J lost 5 bases, with 15 bases between them. The CDR3 sequence is 15 residues long. Germline V gene lookup returns CDR1 LGHNA and CDR2 YNFKEQ. The CDR3, as DNA: TGTGCCAGCAGCCAACATGTTCGGGGGGGGACTGAAGCTTTCTTT. Translation: CASSQHVRGGTEAFF.

The genes are TRBV18 and TRBJ2-7; 13 bases agree with TRBD2. Germline V gene lookup returns CDR1 KGHSH and CDR2 LQKENI. This CDR3 comprises 16 residues. Unmatched junction bases numbered 5, after V lost 3 bases and J lost 3 bases. The CDR3 DNA sequence: TGTGCCAGCTCACCTCTCGGACTAGCGGGAGACTACGAGCAGTACTTC. It specifies CASSPLGLAGDYEQYF.

The genes are TRBV11-2 and TRBJ1-3; 7 bases map to TRBD1. J was trimmed by 9 bases and V by 2 bases; bases with no gene match: 1. CDR1 is SGHAT and CDR2 is FQNNGV in the germline V gene. The CDR3 covers 12 residues. The CDR3 reads CASSLNRGTIYF. As DNA, the CDR3 is TGTGCCAGCAGCTTAAACAGGGGCACCATATATTTT.

The chain combines TRBV4-1 with TRBJ2-2, with 9 positions matching TRBD1. V trimming: 4 bases; J trimming: 4 bases; junction bases outside the gene matches: 7. The CDR3 is 16 residues long. The germline V gene has CDR1 MGHRA and CDR2 YSYEKL. CDR3 bases: TGCGCCAGCAGCCCACGGGACAGGGTCCTCACCGGGGAGCTGTTTTTT. Its protein product is CASSPRDRVLTGELFF.

The chain has TRBV18 and TRBJ2-7; D not resolved. The V gene's germline CDR1 is KGHSH and CDR2 LQKENI. V was shortened by 4 bases and J by 6 bases, with 16 bases between the two germline ends. This CDR3 comprises 14 residues. The CDR3 region is CASSLRTVDGEQYF. CDR3 DNA sequence: TGTGCCAGCTCACTCAGGACCGTCGACGGCGAGCAGTACTTC.

The chain joins TRBV7-2 to TRBJ2-7; a weak D match, TRBD1 (6 bases). The germline V gene has CDR1 SGHTA and CDR2 FQGNSA. The CDR3 covers 12 residues. V lost 2 bases and J lost 7, with 9 bases in between. CDR3 amino acids: CASSLTGREQYF. CDR3 in DNA: TGTGCCAGCAGCTTAACAGGGCGTGAGCAGTACTTC.

As to this clone: Since a much larger clone is just one base distant, this may be a read error. Other DNA variants within this sample encode the same CDR3. The chain employs TRBV18 and TRBJ1-2, with TRBD1 matching over 10 bases. The V gene's germline CDR1 is KGHSH and CDR2 LQKENI. This CDR3 has 14 amino acids. V was clipped by 3 bases and J by 3 bases; unmatched bases: 1. CDR3 region: CASSPGTGDYGYTF. The CDR3 bases are TGTGCCAGCTCACCCGGGACAGGGGACTATGGCTACACCTTC.

The V gene is TRBV7-9, the J gene TRBJ2-1; tentative D call: TRBD1 (5 bases). CDR1 SEHNR and CDR2 FQNEAQ come from the germline V gene (reference sequence). V lost 3 bases and J 7 bases, leaving 19 bases between the germline ends. The CDR3 totals 16 residues. CDR3 nucleotides: TGTGCCAGCAGCTTTCGAGACAGCCTGGTTAGGAATGAGCAGTTCTTC. Translation: CASSFRDSLVRNEQFF.

The CDR3 loop reads CASSPPGTVYGYTF. The CDR3 DNA reads as TGTGCCAGCAGCCCACCCGGGACAGTCTATGGCTACACCTTC. The rearrangement uses TRBV7-2 and TRBJ1-2; 7 bases agree with TRBD1. The V segment lost 5 bases and the J segment 4 bases; nucleotides outside the gene matches: 7. The CDR3 is made up of 14 amino acids. Germline values: CDR1 SGHTA, CDR2 FQGNSA.

CDR3 region: CAWIAGQNTDTQYF. The DNA for the CDR3 is TGTGCCTGGATTGCCGGGCAGAACACAGATACGCAGTATTTT. J is TRBJ2-3 and V is TRBV30; D gene ambiguous. The CDR3 consists of 14 residues. Germline V gives CDR1 GTSNPN, CDR2 SVGIG (reference sequence). Trimming removed 4 bases at V and 2 bases at J, with 13 bases between.

The chain is built from TRBV7-2 and TRBJ1-5, with D possibly TRBD1 on 5 matching bases. The V gene lost 0 bases and the J gene lost 0 bases, with 12 bases spanning the gap. The CDR3 runs 17 residues. Germline CDR1 is SGHTA and CDR2 is FQGNSA. CDR3 DNA: TGTGCCAGCAGCTTAGCCCCCGGGACTTATAGCAATCAGCCCCAGCATTTT. Its translation: CASSLAPGTYSNQPQHF.

The J gene is TRBJ2-4, the V gene TRBV19; TRBD2 might be the D (7 bases). V gave up 1 base and J gave up 8 bases, with 12 bases separating them. CDR1 and CDR2 (germline): LNHDA, SQIVND (reference sequence). The CDR3 totals 14 residues. DNA for the CDR3: TGTGCCAGTAGTATAGTGGGGGGGCTGGACATTCAGTACTTC. This translates into CASSIVGGLDIQYF.

The chain recombines TRBV4-2 with TRBJ2-7, with TRBD1 as a possible D gene (6 bases). Trimming pared 2 bases from V and 1 base from J, leaving 9 bases between. The CDR3 loop spans 14 amino acids. The germline CDR1 and CDR2 sequences are LGHNA and YNFKEQ. Here the CDR3 reads CASSQPDRSYEQYF. DNA of the CDR3: TGTGCCAGCAGCCAACCGGACAGATCCTACGAGCAGTACTTC.

The sample holds a few counts of this clone. V gene TRBV13 combines with J gene TRBJ1-1; D ambiguous. V was cut by 4 bases and J by 8 bases, with 11 bases left in between. The CDR3 covers 12 residues. Germline CDR1 and CDR2: PRHDT and FYEKMQ (reference sequence). CDR3 amino acids: CASSSTLREAFF. In DNA form, the CDR3 reads TGTGCCAGCAGCTCGACTTTGAGGGAAGCTTTCTTT.

This clone came up once. The chain has TRBV30 and TRBJ2-2; tentatively, D is TRBD2 (5 bases). The V gene lost 0 bases and the J gene lost 7 bases, with 9 bases spanning the gap. This CDR3 is 13 amino acids long. Germline CDR1 reads GTSNPN; CDR2 reads SVGIG (reference sequence). CDR3: CAWSVWGDGELFF. CDR3 nucleotides: TGTGCCTGGAGTGTATGGGGAGACGGGGAGCTGTTTTTT.